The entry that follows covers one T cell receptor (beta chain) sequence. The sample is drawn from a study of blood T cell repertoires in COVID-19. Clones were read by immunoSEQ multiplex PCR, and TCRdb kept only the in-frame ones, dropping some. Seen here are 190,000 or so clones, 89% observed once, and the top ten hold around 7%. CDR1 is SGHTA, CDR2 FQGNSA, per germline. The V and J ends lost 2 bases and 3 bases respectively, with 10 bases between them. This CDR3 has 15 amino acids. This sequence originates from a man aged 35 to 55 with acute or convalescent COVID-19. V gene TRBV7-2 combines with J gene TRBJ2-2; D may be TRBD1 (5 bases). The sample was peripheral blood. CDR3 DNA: TGTGCCAGCAGCTTATACAGGCTCGACACCGGGGAGCTGTTTTTT. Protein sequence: CASSLYRLDTGELFF.